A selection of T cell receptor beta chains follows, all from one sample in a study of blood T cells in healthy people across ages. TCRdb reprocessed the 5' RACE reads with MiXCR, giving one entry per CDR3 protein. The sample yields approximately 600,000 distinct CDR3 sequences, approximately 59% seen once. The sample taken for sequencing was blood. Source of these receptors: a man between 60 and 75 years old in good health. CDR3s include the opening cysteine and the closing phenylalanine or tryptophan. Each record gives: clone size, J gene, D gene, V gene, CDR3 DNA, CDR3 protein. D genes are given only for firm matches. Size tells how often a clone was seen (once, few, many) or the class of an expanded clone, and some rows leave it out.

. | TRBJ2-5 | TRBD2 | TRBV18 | TGTGCCAGCTCACCAAGGGCTAGCGGGGGCCCGGATCAAGAGACCCAGTACTTC | CASSPRASGGPDQETQYF
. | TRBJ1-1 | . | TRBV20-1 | TGCAGTGCTAGAGATTGGAGGGGGAACACTGAAGCTTTCTTT | CSARDWRGNTEAFF
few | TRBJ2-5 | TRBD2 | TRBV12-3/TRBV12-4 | TGTGCCAGCAGTTATAGCGGGGGGGCCCAAGAGACCCAGTACTTC | CASSYSGGAQETQYF
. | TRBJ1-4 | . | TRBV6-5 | TGTGCCAGCAGCCGAACCTGGGCGGGTTCTAATGAAAAACTGTTTTTT | CASSRTWAGSNEKLFF
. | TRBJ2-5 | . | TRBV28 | TGTGCCAGCAGTCCCTGGGAGGAGGGCATACGGACCCAGTACTTC | CASSPWEEGIRTQYF
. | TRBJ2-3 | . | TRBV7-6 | TGTGCCAGCAGCTCCTACAGAGATACGCAGTATTTT | CASSSYRDTQYF
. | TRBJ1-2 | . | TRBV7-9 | TGTGCCAGCAGCCGGGGGATCAGCGGCTACACCTTC | CASSRGISGYTF
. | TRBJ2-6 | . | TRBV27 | TGTGCCAGCAGTTTATCCCGGGCTGGGGCCAACGTCCTGACTTTC | CASSLSRAGANVLTF
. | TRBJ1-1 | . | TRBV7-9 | TGTGCCAGCAGCTCCCTGAATAGAATGAACACTGAAGCTTTCTTT | CASSSLNRMNTEAFF
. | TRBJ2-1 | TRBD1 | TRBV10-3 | TGTGCCATCAGTGAGGTCGGTGGGACAGGGGGCGGAAATGAGCAGTTCTTC | CAISEVGGTGGGNEQFF
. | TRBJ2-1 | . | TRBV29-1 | TGCAGCGTTGAAGATCTTCAGGTTTTTGGTGAGCAGTTCTTC | CSVEDLQVFGEQFF
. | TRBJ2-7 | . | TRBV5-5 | TGTGCCAGCAGGAGCCGGGACGGCCTCTACGAGCAGTACTTC | CASRSRDGLYEQYF
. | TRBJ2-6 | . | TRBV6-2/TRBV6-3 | TGTGCCAGCAGCCACGAGGTGTCTGGGGCCAACGTCCTGACTTTC | CASSHEVSGANVLTF
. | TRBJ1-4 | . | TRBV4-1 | TGCGCCAGCAGCCAAGACCCGGGGCAGGACAATGAAAAACTGTTTTTT | CASSQDPGQDNEKLFF
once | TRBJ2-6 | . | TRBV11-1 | TGTGCCGCACGACGTCCTGGGGCCAACGTCCTGACTTTC | CAARRPGANVLTF
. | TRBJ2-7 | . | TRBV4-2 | TGTGCCAGCAGCCAAGATGACGAAAGCTACGAGCAGTACTTC | CASSQDDESYEQYF
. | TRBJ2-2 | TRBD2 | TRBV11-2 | TGTGCCAGCTTCGTCGGACTAGGGGACACCGGGGAGCTGTTTTTT | CASFVGLGDTGELFF
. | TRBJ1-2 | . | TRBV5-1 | TGCGCCAGCAGCTCTGGACAGCTCATACGCTATGGCTACACCTTC | CASSSGQLIRYGYTF
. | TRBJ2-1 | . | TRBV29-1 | TGCAGCGTTCGCAGTCTCCCCTACAATGAGCAGTTCTTC | CSVRSLPYNEQFF
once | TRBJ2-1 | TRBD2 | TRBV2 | TGTGCCAGCAGTGGGTCTAGCGGGGTATACAATGAGCAGTTCTTC | CASSGSSGVYNEQFF
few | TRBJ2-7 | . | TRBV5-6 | TGTGCCAGCATGGTGAGGGACCCTCTTGCCGAGCAGTACTTC | CASMVRDPLAEQYF
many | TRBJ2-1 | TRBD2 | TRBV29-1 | TGCAGCGTTGCCCCTCTAGCGGGGGGTGTAAATGAGCAGTTCTTC | CSVAPLAGGVNEQFF
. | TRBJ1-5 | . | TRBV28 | TGTGCCAGCACTTTTAGAGGGAATAGCAATCAGCCCCAGCATTTT | CASTFRGNSNQPQHF
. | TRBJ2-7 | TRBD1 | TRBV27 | TGTGCCAGCAGTTTAAAACAGGGGGCTTACGAGCAGTACTTC | CASSLKQGAYEQYF
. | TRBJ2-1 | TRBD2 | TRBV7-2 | TGTGCCAGCAGTGCGAGCGGGGGGGCGACCAATGAGCAGTTCTTC | CASSASGGATNEQFF
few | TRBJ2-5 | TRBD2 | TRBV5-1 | TGCGCCAGCAGCACCTATAGCGGGGGACAAGAGACCCAGTACTTC | CASSTYSGGQETQYF
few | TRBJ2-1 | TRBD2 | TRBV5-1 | TGCGCCAGCAGCTTGGTGGCGGGGGGGATCTACAATGAGCAGTTCTTC | CASSLVAGGIYNEQFF
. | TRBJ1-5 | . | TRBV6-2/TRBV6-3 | TGTGCCAGCCAACCGGAGGGGCTAAATCAGCCCCAGCATTTT | CASQPEGLNQPQHF
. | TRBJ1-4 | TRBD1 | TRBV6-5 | TGTGCCAGCAGTACAGGGGGCGAGGAAAAACTGTTTTTT | CASSTGGEEKLFF
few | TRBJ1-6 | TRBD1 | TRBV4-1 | TGCGCCAGCAGCCAAGAGGCCAGGGGGCTAGGTTCACCCCTCCACTTT | CASSQEARGLGSPLHF
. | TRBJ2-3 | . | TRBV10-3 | TGTGCCATCAGTAAAGGGACCACTAGCACAGATACGCAGTATTTT | CAISKGTTSTDTQYF
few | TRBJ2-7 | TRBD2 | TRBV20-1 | TGCAGTGCTTATTCCGAACGGACTAGCGGGGGCAACTACCGGGACGAGCAGTACTTC | CSAYSERTSGGNYRDEQYF
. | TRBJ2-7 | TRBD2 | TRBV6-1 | TGTGCCAGCAGGGTCCTAGCGGGCCACTCCTACGAGCAGTACTTC | CASRVLAGHSYEQYF
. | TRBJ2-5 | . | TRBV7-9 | TGTGCCAGCAGCTTGGGGGACCCCCAAGAGACCCAGTACTTC | CASSLGDPQETQYF
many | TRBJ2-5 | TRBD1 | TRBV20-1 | TGCAGTGCTAGGGAAACTACAGGGGGGACCCAGTACTTC | CSARETTGGTQYF
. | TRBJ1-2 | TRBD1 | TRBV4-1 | TGCGCCAGCAGCCCCGGGACAGAGAACTATGGCTACACCTTC | CASSPGTENYGYTF
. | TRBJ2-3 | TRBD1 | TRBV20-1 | TGCAGTGCTAGTCCTCCCCGGGCCCAGGGGGTTACAGATACGCAGTATTTT | CSASPPRAQGVTDTQYF
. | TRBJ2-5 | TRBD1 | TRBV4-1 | TGCGCCAGCAGCCCACTAGGGACAGGTCAAGAGACCCAGTACTTC | CASSPLGTGQETQYF
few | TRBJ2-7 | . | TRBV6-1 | TGTGCCAGCAGTGAAACACTGGGGGGGCCTTACGAGCAGTACTTC | CASSETLGGPYEQYF
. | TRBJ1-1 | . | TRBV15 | TGTGCCACCAGCAGAGATGGGTGGCAGAACACTGAAGCTTTCTTT | CATSRDGWQNTEAFF
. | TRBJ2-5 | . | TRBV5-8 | TGTACCAGCACCCGAACTGGGCCGGGGACCCAGTACTTC | CTSTRTGPGTQYF
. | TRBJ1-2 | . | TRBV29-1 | TGCAGCGTTGGCCAGGACATGGCGGATGGCTACACCTTC | CSVGQDMADGYTF